Below, one T cell receptor beta chain is given with its context. Profiled with immunoSEQ multiplex PCR; TCRdb holds only in-frame clones, not every one. The data show 82,000 or so clones, with approximately 89% seen just once and approximately 2.3% held by the top ten. Blood sampling took place at baseline, cycle 4 day 1, and cycle 7 day 1. These data originate in a study of OX40 agonist ivuxolimab in advanced cancers. The CDR3 is 15 residues long. V was pared by 0 bases and J by 2 bases, with 11 bases between. Germline assignment: CDR1 SGHRS and CDR2 YFSETQ. J is TRBJ2-5 and V is TRBV5-1, with D tentatively TRBD1 (6 bases). Material: CD4+ or CD8+ T cells sorted from blood, obtained in a trial of the OX40 agonist ivuxolimab. This clonotype was sampled from an adult with an advanced solid tumor such as melanoma, head and neck, liver or kidney cancer. This chain's CDR3 is CASSLVAGEQETQYF. For the CDR3, the DNA is TGCGCCAGCAGCTTGGTTGCAGGGGAGCAAGAGACCCAGTACTTC.